This record concerns one TCR beta chain sequence. Its antigen is not known. CD8+ and CD4+ blood T cells underwent TCR beta sequencing. RNA, at about 0.45 to 1 ug, was reverse transcribed with random hexamers. With immunoSEQ multiplex PCR, TCR beta CDR3 was amplified across 54 Vbeta and 13 Jbeta. TCRdb re-called the immunoSEQ multiplex PCR reads through MiXCR, storing one row per CDR3 protein. The table records fewer than 150,000 distinct CDR3 sequences, 95% of them present only once. These data originate in a study of CD8 T cells in Susac syndrome. The CDR3 covers 17 residues. V trimming: 7 bases; J trimming: 0 bases; junction bases outside the gene matches: 13. Germline lookup yields CDR1 MNHNS and CDR2 SASEGT. General study results and limits: Susac-specific public clones found in total CD8+ repertoires numbered 15 to 20, and those in CD8+ TEMRA repertoires numbered five.

Material for sequencing was CD8+ T cells from PBMCs. The clonotype comes from a human donor with Susac syndrome. The chain recombines TRBV6-1 with TRBJ2-5; 8 bases map to TRBD2. CDR3 loop: CASTPGVSSGYQETQYF. In DNA form, the CDR3 reads TGTGCCAGCACGCCTGGGGTTTCTAGCGGGTACCAAGAGACCCAGTACTTC.